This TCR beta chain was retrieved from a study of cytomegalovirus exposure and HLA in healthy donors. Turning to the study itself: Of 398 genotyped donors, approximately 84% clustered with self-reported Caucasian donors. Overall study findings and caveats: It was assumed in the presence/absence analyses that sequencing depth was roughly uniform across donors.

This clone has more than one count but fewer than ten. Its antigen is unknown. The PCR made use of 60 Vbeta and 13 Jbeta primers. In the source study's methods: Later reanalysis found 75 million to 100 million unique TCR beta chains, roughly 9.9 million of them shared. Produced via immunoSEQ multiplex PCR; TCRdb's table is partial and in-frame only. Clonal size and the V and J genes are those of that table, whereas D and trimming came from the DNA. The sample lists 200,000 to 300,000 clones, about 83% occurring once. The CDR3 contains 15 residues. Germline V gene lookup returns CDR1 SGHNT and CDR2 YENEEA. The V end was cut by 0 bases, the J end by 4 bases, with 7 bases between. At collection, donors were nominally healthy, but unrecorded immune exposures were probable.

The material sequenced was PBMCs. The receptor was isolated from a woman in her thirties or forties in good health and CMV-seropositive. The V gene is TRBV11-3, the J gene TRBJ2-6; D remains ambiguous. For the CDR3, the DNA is TGTGCCAGCAGCTTAGAACCTAGGGGGGCCAACGTCCTGACTTTC. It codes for CASSLEPRGANVLTF.